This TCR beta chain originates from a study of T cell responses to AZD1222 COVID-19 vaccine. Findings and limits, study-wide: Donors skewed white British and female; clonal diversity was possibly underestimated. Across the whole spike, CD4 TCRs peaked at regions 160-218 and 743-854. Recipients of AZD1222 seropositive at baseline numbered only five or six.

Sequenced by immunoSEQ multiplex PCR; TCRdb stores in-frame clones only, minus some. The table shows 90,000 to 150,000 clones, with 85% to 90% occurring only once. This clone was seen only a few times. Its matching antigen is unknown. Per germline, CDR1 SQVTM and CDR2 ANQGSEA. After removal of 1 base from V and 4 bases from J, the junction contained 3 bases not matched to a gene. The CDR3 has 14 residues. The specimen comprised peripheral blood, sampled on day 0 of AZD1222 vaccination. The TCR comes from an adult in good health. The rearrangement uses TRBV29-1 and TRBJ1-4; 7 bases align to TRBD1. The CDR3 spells CSVEVGQYNEKLFF. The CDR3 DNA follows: TGCAGCGTTGAAGTGGGACAGTATAATGAAAAACTGTTTTTT.